A single sample is the source of the 14 T cell receptor beta chains below, sequenced in a study of Graves' ophthalmopathy and Graves' hyperthyroidism. Researchers took RNA transcripts and amplified TCR beta CDR3 regions from them. Second-round multiplex PCR followed a first-round RT-PCR using HTBI primers. TCRdb fed the multiplex PCR reads into MiXCR, producing one record per CDR3 protein. The sample lists 200,000 to 250,000 distinct CDR3 sequences, less than 55% occurring once. The specimen was peripheral blood. These receptor sequences come from an adult man with Graves' ophthalmopathy.

This clonotype was seen many times. CDR3 bases: TGTGCCAGCAGCTTTACAGCAACCGGGGAGCTGTTTTTT. Its protein is CASSFTATGELFF. The V call is TRBV7-3, the J call TRBJ2-2; D not resolved. The CDR3 length is 13 residues. CDR1 is SGHTA and CDR2 is FQGTGA in the germline V gene. V gave up 3 bases and J gave up 5 bases, with 7 bases separating them.

The chain joins TRBV7-3 to TRBJ1-1; D possibly corresponds to TRBD1 (5 bases). This CDR3 is built from 14 residues. Germline assignment: CDR1 SGHTA and CDR2 FQGTGA. With 5 bases removed from V and 4 bases from J, the gap between germline ends came to 14 bases. The CDR3: CASSTNPRGTEAFF. CDR3 in DNA: TGTGCCAGCAGCACCAACCCAAGGGGCACTGAAGCTTTCTTT.

The J gene is TRBJ2-7, the V gene TRBV7-8, with 12 nucleotides matching TRBD2. CDR1 and CDR2 from the germline V gene are SGHVS and FQNEAQ. The CDR3 length is 16 residues. V shed 1 base, J shed 3 bases, and the junction held 4 bases outside the gene matches. This CDR3 reads CASSLGLAGDGYEQYF. CDR3 coding DNA: TGTGCCAGCAGCTTAGGACTAGCGGGAGACGGCTACGAGCAGTACTTC.

Comment on this clonotype: An end of the junction does not agree with germline; a read error may underlie this. The rearrangement links TRBV6-2 or TRBV6-3 to TRBJ2-2; 7 positions match TRBD1. Germline V CDR1 and CDR2: MNHEY, SVGEGT. The CDR3 contains 14 residues. The CDR3 coding sequence is TGTGCCAGCAGTGTTGACAGGGCCAGCTGGGAACTGTTTTTT. This sequence encodes CASSVDRASWELFF.

This chain joins TRBV6-1 and TRBJ1-2; a weak D match, TRBD1 (5 bases). The germline gives CDR1 MNHNS, CDR2 SASEGT. The V gene lost 7 bases and the J gene lost 6 bases, with 9 bases spanning the gap. The CDR3 is made up of 11 amino acids. CDR3 protein: CASTLRDGYTF. The DNA of the CDR3 is TGTGCCAGCACCCTCAGGGATGGCTACACCTTC.

This clonotype was seen a few times. CDR3 region: CASSSPRGLYEQYF. The CDR3 DNA sequence: TGTGCCAGCAGCTCTCCCCGAGGGCTCTACGAGCAGTACTTC. The chain carries TRBV7-2 and TRBJ2-7, with D maybe TRBD2 (5 bases). The CDR3 runs 14 residues. Germline lookup yields CDR1 SGHTA and CDR2 FQGNSA. V lost 4 bases, J lost 3 bases, and 13 bases lay in between.

CDR3 region: CSVPGVRNEQYF. The CDR3 DNA follows: TGCAGCGTCCCCGGGGTTAGGAACGAGCAGTACTTC. The V call is TRBV29-1, the J call TRBJ2-7; TRBD2 might be the D (5 bases). There are 12 residues in the CDR3. The V gene's germline CDR1 is SQVTM and CDR2 ANQGSEA. V lost 6 bases, J lost 5 bases, and 14 bases lay in between.

In this sample, this clonotype turned up many times. The chain is built from TRBV11-2 and TRBJ2-5, with D tentatively TRBD1 (5 bases). Trimming pared 3 bases from V and 5 bases from J, leaving 7 bases between. The CDR3 covers 12 residues. Germline CDR1 and CDR2: SGHAT and FQNNGV. The CDR3 spells CASSLGRETQYF. CDR3 nucleotide sequence: TGTGCCAGCAGCTTGGGGCGGGAGACCCAGTACTTC.

This clonotype turned up a few times. The chain recombines TRBV6-4 with TRBJ1-2; D may be TRBD1 (6 bases). Trimming removed 5 bases from V and 5 bases from J, with 15 bases in between. Germline V gene sequence: CDR1 MRHNA, CDR2 SNTAGT. CDR3 length: 14 amino acids. CDR3 bases: TGTGCCAGCAGTAAACAGGGTATCGGATATGGCTACACCTTC. Residues: CASSKQGIGYGYTF.

The chain is built from TRBV5-1 and TRBJ1-3; D call uncertain. Germline CDR1 SGHRS, CDR2 YFSETQ. With 0 bases removed from V and 0 bases from J, the gap between germline ends came to 7 bases. The CDR3 is made up of 15 amino acids. In nucleotides, the CDR3 is TGCGCCAGCAGCTTGGGGTTACTCTCTGGAAACACCATATATTTT. Translating gives CASSLGLLSGNTIYF.

V usage is TRBV5-6 and J usage is TRBJ1-4; maybe TRBD1 (6 bases). Per the germline V gene, CDR1 is SGHDT and CDR2 is YYEEEE. V shed 5 bases and J shed 0 bases, with 8 bases lying between them. The CDR3 is 14 amino acids. The CDR3: CASRRTATNEKLFF. CDR3 nucleotide sequence: TGTGCCAGCAGACGGACAGCAACTAATGAAAAACTGTTTTTT.

This chain uses TRBV11-2 with TRBJ1-1; D remains ambiguous. Trimming shortened V by 4 bases and J by 8 bases, and 11 bases separated the two germline ends. The V gene's germline CDR1 is SGHAT and CDR2 FQNNGV. CDR3 length: 12 residues. The CDR3 reads CASSSAGSEAFF. In DNA, the CDR3 is TGTGCCAGCAGCTCAGCCGGGTCCGAAGCTTTCTTT.

This clonotype occurred many times. The chain is built from TRBV7-8 and TRBJ1-2; 8 bases line up with TRBD1. The CDR3 covers 12 residues. The trim removed 3 bases at V and 7 bases at J, leaving 1 base unmatched. Germline V gene lookup returns CDR1 SGHVS and CDR2 FQNEAQ. This CDR3 reads CASSFTGGGYTF. In DNA, the CDR3 is TGTGCCAGCAGCTTCACAGGGGGTGGCTACACCTTC.

A word on this clonotype: It is likely a read error, because the conserved phenylalanine at the end of the CDR3 is missing. The V and J genes are TRBV10-3 and TRBJ2-5, with D perhaps matching TRBD1 or TRBD2 (5 bases each). CDR1 and CDR2 from the germline V gene are ENHRY and SYGVKD. This CDR3 comprises 14 residues. The V end lost 6 bases, the J end lost 0 bases, and 11 bases lay between the germline ends. This CDR3 reads CAIRRPGHQETQYL. CDR3 nucleotides: TGTGCCATCAGAAGGCCGGGACACCAAGAGACCCAGTACCTC.